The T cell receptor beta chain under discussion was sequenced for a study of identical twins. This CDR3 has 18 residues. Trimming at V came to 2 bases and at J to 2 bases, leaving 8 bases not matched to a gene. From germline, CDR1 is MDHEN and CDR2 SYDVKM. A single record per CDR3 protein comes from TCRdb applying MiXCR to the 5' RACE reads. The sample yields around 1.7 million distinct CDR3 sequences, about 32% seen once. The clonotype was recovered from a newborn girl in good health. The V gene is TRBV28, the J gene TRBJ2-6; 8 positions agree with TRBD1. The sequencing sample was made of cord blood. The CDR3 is CASSLGDRNVAGANVLTF. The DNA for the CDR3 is TGTGCCAGCAGTTTAGGGGACAGGAATGTAGCTGGGGCCAACGTCCTGACTTTC.